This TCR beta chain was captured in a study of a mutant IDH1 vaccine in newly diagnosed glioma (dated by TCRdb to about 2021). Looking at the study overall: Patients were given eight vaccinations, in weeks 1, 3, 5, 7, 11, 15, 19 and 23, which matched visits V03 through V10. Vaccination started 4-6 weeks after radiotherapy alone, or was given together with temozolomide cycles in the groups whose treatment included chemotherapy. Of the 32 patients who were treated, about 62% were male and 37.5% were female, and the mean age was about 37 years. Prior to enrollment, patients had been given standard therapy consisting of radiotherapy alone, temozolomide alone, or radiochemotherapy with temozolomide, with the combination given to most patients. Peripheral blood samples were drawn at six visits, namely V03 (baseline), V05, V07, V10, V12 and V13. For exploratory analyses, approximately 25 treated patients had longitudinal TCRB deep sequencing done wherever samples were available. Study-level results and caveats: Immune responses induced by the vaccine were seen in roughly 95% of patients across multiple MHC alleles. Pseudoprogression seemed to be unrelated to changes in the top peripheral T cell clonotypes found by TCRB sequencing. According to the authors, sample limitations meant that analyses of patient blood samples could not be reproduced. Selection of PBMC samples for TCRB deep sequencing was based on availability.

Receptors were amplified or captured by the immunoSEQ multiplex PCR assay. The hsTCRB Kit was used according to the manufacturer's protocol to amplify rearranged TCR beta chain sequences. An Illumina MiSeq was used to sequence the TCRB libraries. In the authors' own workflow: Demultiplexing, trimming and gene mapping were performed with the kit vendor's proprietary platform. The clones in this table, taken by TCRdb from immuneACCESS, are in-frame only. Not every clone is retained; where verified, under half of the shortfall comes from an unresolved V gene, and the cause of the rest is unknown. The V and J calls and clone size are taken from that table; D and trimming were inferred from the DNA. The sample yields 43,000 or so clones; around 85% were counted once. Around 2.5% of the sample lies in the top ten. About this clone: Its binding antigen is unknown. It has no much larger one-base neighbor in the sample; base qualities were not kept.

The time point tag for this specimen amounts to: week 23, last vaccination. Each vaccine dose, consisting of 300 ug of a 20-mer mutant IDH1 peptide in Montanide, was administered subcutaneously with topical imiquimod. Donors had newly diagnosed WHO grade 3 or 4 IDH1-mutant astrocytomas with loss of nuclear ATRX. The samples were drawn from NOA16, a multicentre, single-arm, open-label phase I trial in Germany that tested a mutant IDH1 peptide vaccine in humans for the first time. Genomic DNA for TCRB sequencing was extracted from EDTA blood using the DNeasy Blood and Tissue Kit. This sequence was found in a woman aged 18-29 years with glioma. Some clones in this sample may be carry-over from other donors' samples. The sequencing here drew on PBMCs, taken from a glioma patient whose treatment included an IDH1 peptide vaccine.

The CDR3 protein: CASSLDRQGKAFF. The DNA sequence is as follows: TGTGCCAGCAGTTTAGATAGGCAGGGTAAAGCTTTCTTT. Recombination connected TRBV27 to TRBJ1-1, with a tentative D gene TRBD1 over 5 matching bases. The CDR3 holds 13 amino acids from the cysteine to the phenylalanine. Only the CDR3 portion is preserved as DNA: 39 bases, with reading frame beginning at the first base. The germline V gene (reference sequence) yields MNHEY for CDR1 and SMNVEV for CDR2. Trimming costs V 2 bases and J 9 bases, and their ends lie 13 bases apart.